This is a list of T cell receptor beta chains from one sample in a study of blood T cell repertoires in COVID-19. Measured with immunoSEQ multiplex PCR; TCRdb has only the in-frame clones, and not every one. The table has hundreds of thousands of clones, approximately 86% seen once. Sequences were obtained from peripheral blood. The receptors shown here come from a woman in her thirties with acute or convalescent COVID-19. CDR3s include the opening cysteine and the closing phenylalanine or tryptophan. D genes are given only for firm matches. Rows give clone size only sometimes, using once, few, many, or a class for an expanded clone.

D gene	J gene	V gene	clone size	CDR3 protein	CDR3 DNA
TRBD2	TRBJ2-7	TRBV7-2	-	CASSFHSGRAGEQYF	TGTGCCAGCAGCTTCCATAGCGGGAGGGCAGGCGAGCAGTACTTC
-	TRBJ1-5	TRBV7-2	-	CASSESDSNQPQHF	TGTGCCAGCAGCGAGAGTGATAGCAATCAGCCCCAGCATTTT
-	TRBJ2-4	TRBV6-1	-	CASSEAVIAQNIQYF	TGTGCCAGCAGTGAAGCAGTGATAGCCCAAAACATTCAGTACTTC
-	TRBJ1-1	TRBV19	once	CASSLTGTEAFF	TGTGCCAGTAGCCTAACGGGCACTGAAGCTTTCTTT
-	TRBJ2-7	TRBV5-1	few	CASSRQGSSYEQYF	TGCGCCAGCAGTCGGCAGGGGAGCTCCTACGAGCAGTACTTC
-	TRBJ2-3	TRBV11-3	-	CASSLRETDTQYF	TGTGCCAGCAGCTTACGGGAAACAGATACGCAGTATTTT
TRBD1	TRBJ2-7	TRBV6-5	-	CASRRQGAYEQYF	TGTGCCAGCAGAAGGCAGGGGGCCTACGAGCAGTACTTC
TRBD2	TRBJ2-1	TRBV7-7	-	CASSPAGVAGGRGAEQFF	TGTGCCAGCAGCCCAGCGGGGGTAGCGGGAGGCCGCGGTGCTGAGCAGTTCTTC
-	TRBJ2-1	TRBV19	-	CASSTQIFYNEQFF	TGTGCCAGTAGTACACAGATCTTCTACAATGAGCAGTTCTTC
TRBD1	TRBJ1-1	TRBV29-1	-	CSVPGGAWNTEAFF	TGCAGCGTACCAGGGGGCGCGTGGAACACTGAAGCTTTCTTT
-	TRBJ2-2	TRBV3-1/TRBV3-2	-	CASSLVSGELFF	TGTGCCAGCAGCCTAGTCTCCGGGGAGCTGTTTTTT
TRBD2	TRBJ2-7	TRBV6-5	once	CASSIGTSGLEQYF	TGTGCCAGCAGTATAGGGACTAGCGGTCTGGAGCAGTACTTC
-	TRBJ2-1	TRBV6-2/TRBV6-3	-	CASSLDSSYNEQFF	TGTGCCAGCAGTCTGGACAGCTCCTACAATGAGCAGTTCTTC
-	TRBJ2-7	TRBV5-4	-	CASSQPGSEQYF	TGTGCCAGCAGCCAACCGGGTTCCGAGCAGTACTTC
-	TRBJ2-6	TRBV19	-	CASSRRQSPSGANVLTF	TGTGCCAGTAGCCGCCGACAGAGTCCCTCTGGGGCCAACGTCCTGACTTTC
-	TRBJ2-1	TRBV9	-	CASSVVGVDQQFF	TGTGCCAGCAGCGTAGTTGGAGTGGATCAGCAGTTCTTC
TRBD2	TRBJ2-7	TRBV7-2	-	CASSFGTSKREQYF	TGTGCCAGCAGCTTCGGGACTAGCAAGCGCGAGCAGTACTTC
-	TRBJ1-3	TRBV30	-	CAWSARGGSGNTIYF	TGTGCCTGGAGTGCCCGAGGGGGCTCTGGAAACACCATATATTTT
-	TRBJ2-5	TRBV11-3	-	CASSLGGVGETQYF	TGTGCCAGCAGCTTAGGGGGGGTCGGCGAGACCCAGTACTTC
TRBD1	TRBJ1-4	TRBV19	-	CAREQGAGEKLFF	TGTGCCAGAGAGCAGGGGGCAGGTGAAAAACTGTTTTTT
-	TRBJ2-2	TRBV10-3	-	CATRTGSQNTGELFF	TGTGCCACAAGAACAGGGTCCCAGAACACCGGGGAGCTGTTTTTT
-	TRBJ2-5	TRBV9	-	CASSVAFLPQETQYF	TGTGCCAGCAGCGTAGCCTTTCTCCCCCAAGAGACCCAGTACTTC
TRBD1	TRBJ1-2	TRBV19	-	CASSISWTGGGYTF	TGTGCCAGTAGTATCTCATGGACAGGGGGAGGCTACACCTTC
TRBD1	TRBJ1-1	TRBV6-5	-	CASSYPGQGSEAFF	TGTGCCAGCAGTTACCCGGGACAGGGGAGTGAAGCTTTCTTT
TRBD2	TRBJ2-7	TRBV7-6	-	CASSLSRTSGSEQYF	TGTGCCAGCAGCTTATCCCGGACTAGCGGGAGTGAGCAGTACTTC
TRBD2	TRBJ2-3	TRBV5-1	-	CASSLGLAGLTDTQYF	TGCGCCAGCAGCTTGGGACTAGCGGGCCTCACAGATACGCAGTATTTT
TRBD2	TRBJ2-3	TRBV29-1	once	CSVHSAGRTDTQYF	TGCAGCGTCCACTCAGCGGGGCGCACAGATACGCAGTATTTT
-	TRBJ2-6	TRBV6-2/TRBV6-3	few	CASSYRGSGANVLTF	TGTGCCAGCAGTTACCGCGGTTCTGGGGCCAACGTCCTGACTTTC
-	TRBJ2-7	TRBV4-3	-	CASSLLSYEQYF	TGCGCCAGCAGCCTTCTCTCCTACGAGCAGTACTTC
-	TRBJ2-5	TRBV5-8	-	CASSLWDNEAETQYF	TGTGCCAGCAGCTTGTGGGACAACGAGGCGGAGACCCAGTACTTC
-	TRBJ1-3	TRBV19	-	CASSIDRSSGNTIYF	TGTGCCAGTAGTATCGACCGGAGCTCTGGAAACACCATATATTTT
-	TRBJ2-2	TRBV5-1	once	CASTMDSYTGELFF	TGCGCCAGCACCATGGACAGCTACACCGGGGAGCTGTTTTTT